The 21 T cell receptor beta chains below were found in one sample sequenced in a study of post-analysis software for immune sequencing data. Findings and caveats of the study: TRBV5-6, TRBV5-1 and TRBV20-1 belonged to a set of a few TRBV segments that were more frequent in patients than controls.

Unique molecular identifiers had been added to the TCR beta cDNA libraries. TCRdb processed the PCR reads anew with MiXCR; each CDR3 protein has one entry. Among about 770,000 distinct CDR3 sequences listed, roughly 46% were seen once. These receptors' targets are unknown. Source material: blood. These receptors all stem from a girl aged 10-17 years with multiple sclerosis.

In DNA form, the CDR3 reads TGTGCCAGCAGCTTATCTCTACAAGGGGATGCCTACGAGCAGTACTTC. Translating gives CASSLSLQGDAYEQYF. The rearrangement uses TRBV7-2 and TRBJ2-7; perhaps TRBD1 as D (5 bases). The V gene's germline CDR1 is SGHTA and CDR2 FQGNSA. CDR3 size: 16 residues. V lost 2 bases, J lost 2 bases, and 16 bases lay in between.

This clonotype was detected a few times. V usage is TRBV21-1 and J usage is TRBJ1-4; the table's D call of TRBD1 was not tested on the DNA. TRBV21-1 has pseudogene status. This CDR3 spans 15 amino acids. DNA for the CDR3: TGTGCCAGCAGCACCGCAGGGGCAACTAATGAAAAACTGTTTTTT. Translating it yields CASSTAGATNEKLFF.

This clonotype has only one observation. Written as DNA, the CDR3 is TGTGCCAGCAGTTTAGTCGACGGGAGAGCAGATACGCAGTATTTT. Protein product: CASSLVDGRADTQYF. The chain is built from TRBV12-3 or TRBV12-4 and TRBJ2-3, with a weak D call TRBD2 (6 bases). V lost 1 base, J lost 4 bases, and 12 bases lay in between. The CDR3 sequence is 15 residues long.

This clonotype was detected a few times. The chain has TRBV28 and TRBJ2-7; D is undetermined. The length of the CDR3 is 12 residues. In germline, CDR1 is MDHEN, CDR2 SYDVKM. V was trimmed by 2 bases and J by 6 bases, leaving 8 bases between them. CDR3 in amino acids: CASSLDGLEQYF. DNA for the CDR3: TGTGCCAGCAGTTTAGACGGCCTCGAGCAGTACTTC.

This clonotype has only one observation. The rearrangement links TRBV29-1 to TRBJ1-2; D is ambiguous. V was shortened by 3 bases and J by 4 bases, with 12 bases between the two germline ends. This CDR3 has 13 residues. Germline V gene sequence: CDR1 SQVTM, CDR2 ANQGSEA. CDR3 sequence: CSVDLHAGYGYTF. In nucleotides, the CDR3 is TGCAGCGTTGATCTCCATGCGGGCTATGGCTACACCTTC.

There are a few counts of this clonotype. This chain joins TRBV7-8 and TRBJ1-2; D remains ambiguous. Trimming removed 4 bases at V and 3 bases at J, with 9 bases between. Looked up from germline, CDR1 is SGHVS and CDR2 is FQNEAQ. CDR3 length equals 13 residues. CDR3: CASSSSPDYGYTF. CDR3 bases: TGTGCCAGCAGCTCTTCTCCCGACTATGGCTACACCTTC.

The CDR3 reads CASGRVPDTQYF. CDR3 coding DNA: TGTGCCAGCGGGAGGGTTCCAGATACGCAGTATTTT. The chain recombines TRBV7-9 with TRBJ2-3, with 7 bases lining up with TRBD2. The CDR3 is 12 residues long. The V gene end was trimmed by 8 bases and the J gene end by 4 bases; junction bases not matched to a gene: 3. CDR1 and CDR2 (germline): SEHNR, FQNEAQ (reference sequence). Using reference TRBV7-9 and TRBJ2-3 for the parts outside the CDR3, the full variable domain is DTGVSQNPRHKITKRGQNVTFRCDPISEHNRLYWYRQTLGQGPEFLTYFQNEAQLEKSRLLSDRFSAERPKGSFSTLEIQRTEQGDSAMYLCASGRVPDTQYFGPGTRLTVL.

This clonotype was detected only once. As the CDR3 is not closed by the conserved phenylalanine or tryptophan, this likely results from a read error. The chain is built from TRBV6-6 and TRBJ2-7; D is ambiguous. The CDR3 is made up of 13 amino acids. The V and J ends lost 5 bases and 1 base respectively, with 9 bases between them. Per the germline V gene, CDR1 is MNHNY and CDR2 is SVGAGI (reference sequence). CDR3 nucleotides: TGTGCCAGCAGTATAACAGAATCCTACGAGCAGTACTTA. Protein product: CASSITESYEQYL.

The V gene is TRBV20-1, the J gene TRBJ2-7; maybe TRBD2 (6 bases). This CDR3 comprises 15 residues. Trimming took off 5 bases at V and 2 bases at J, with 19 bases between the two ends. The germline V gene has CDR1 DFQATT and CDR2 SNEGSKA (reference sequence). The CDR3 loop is CSAPDSSGPTYEQYF. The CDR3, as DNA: TGCAGTGCTCCCGACAGTAGCGGACCGACCTACGAGCAGTACTTC.

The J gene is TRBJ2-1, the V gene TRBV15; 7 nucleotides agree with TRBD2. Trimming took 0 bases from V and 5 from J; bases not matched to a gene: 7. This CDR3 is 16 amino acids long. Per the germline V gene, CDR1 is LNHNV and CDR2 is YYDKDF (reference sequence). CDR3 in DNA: TGTGCCACCAGCAGAGATCGGGGGGTGCGGCACAATGAGCAGTTCTTC. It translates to CATSRDRGVRHNEQFF.

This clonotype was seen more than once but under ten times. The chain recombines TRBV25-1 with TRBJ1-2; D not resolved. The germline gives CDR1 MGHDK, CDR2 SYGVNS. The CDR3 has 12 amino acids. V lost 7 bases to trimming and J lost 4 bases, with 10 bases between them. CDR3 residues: CASTKEGYGYTF. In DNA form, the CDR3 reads TGTGCCAGCACCAAAGAGGGCTATGGCTACACCTTC.

The CDR3 here is CASSLSISSGSHEQYF. In DNA, the CDR3 is TGTGCCAGCAGCTTAAGCATATCTAGCGGGAGCCACGAGCAGTACTTC. The J gene is TRBJ2-5, the V gene TRBV13; 10 bases fit TRBD2. The DNA matches TRBJ2-7 better at its end, which makes the J call doubtful. Germline V gene lookup returns CDR1 PRHDT and CDR2 FYEKMQ (reference sequence). The CDR3 loop spans 16 amino acids.

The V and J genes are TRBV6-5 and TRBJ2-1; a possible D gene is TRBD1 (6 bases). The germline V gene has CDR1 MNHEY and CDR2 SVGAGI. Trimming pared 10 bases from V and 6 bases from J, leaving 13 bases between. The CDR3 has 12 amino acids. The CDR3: CAIKTGSNEQFF. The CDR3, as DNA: TGTGCCATCAAGACAGGCTCCAATGAGCAGTTCTTC.

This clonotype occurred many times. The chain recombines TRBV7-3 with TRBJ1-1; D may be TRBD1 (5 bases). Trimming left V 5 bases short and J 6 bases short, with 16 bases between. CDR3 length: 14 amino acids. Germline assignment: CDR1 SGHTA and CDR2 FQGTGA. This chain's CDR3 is CASSPDSGVPEAFF. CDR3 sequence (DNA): TGTGCCAGCAGCCCCGACTCGGGGGTCCCTGAAGCTTTCTTT.

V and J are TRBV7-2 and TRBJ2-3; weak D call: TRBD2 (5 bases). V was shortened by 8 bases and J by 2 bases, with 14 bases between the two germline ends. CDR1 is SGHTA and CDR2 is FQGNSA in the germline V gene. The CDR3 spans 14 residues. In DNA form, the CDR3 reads TGTGCCAGCGCAGCGGAGAGATACACAGATACGCAGTATTTT. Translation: CASAAERYTDTQYF.

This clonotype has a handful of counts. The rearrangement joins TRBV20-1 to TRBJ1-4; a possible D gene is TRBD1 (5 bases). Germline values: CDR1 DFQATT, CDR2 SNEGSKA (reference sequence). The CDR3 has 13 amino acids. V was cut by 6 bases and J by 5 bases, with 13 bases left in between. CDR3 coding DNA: TGCAGTGCCCCGGTTGGGGGGAATGAAAAACTGTTTTTT. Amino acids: CSAPVGGNEKLFF.

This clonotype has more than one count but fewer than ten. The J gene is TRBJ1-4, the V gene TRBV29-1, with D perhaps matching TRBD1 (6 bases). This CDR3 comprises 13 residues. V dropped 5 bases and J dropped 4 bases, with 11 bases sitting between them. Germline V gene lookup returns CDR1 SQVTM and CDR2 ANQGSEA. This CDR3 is CSVLDRDNEKLFF. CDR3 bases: TGCAGCGTTCTGGACAGAGATAATGAAAAACTGTTTTTT.

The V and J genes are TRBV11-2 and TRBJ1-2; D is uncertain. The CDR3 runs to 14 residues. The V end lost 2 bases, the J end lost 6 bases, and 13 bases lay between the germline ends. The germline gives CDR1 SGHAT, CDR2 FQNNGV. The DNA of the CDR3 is TGTGCCAGCAGCTTAAGTAGCCACCCCGATGGCTACACCTTC. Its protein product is CASSLSSHPDGYTF.

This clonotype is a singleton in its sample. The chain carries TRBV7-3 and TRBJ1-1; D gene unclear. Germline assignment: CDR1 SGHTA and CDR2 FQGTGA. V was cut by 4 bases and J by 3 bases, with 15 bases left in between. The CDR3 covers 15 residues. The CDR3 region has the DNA TGTGCCAGCAGCTCCACCCGGGGTTCGCACACTGAAGCTTTCTTT. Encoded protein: CASSSTRGSHTEAFF.

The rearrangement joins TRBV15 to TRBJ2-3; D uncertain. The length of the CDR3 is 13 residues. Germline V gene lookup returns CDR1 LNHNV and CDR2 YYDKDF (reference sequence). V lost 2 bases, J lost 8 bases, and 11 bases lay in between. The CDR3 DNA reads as TGTGCCACCAGCAGACCCGACCCCGGTACGCAGTATTTT. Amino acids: CATSRPDPGTQYF.

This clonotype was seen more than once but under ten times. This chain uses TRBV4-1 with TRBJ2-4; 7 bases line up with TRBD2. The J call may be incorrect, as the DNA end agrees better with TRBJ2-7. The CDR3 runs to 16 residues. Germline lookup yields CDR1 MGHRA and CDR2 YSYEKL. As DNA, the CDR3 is TGCGCCAGCAGCCAAGATCCGCTAGCGGATAACTACGAGCAGTACTTC. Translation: CASSQDPLADNYEQYF.